This is a list of T cell receptor beta chains from one sample in a study of T cell responses to AZD1222 COVID-19 vaccine. Clones were sequenced by immunoSEQ multiplex PCR, and TCRdb holds only the in-frame ones, with some missing. The sample has 110,000 or so clones; about 90% are singletons. Sequencing was performed on peripheral blood, taken on day 0 of AZD1222 vaccination. Every receptor here comes from an adult in good health. CDR3s include the opening cysteine and the closing phenylalanine or tryptophan. D genes are given only for firm matches. Clone size appears in some rows only: once, few, many, or a class for an expanded clone.

V,J,size,D,CDR3,DNA
TRBV6-5,TRBJ1-2,once,-,CASRPNRVRGYTF,TGTGCCAGCAGGCCAAACAGGGTACGCGGCTACACCTTC
TRBV9,TRBJ1-5,-,-,CASSVNGRQEEPQHF,TGTGCCAGCAGCGTTAATGGTCGGCAAGAGGAGCCCCAGCATTTT
TRBV6-5,TRBJ1-6,-,TRBD1,CASSYFGTGDSPLHF,TGTGCCAGCAGTTACTTTGGGACAGGAGATTCACCCCTCCACTTT
TRBV6-5,TRBJ1-1,-,-,CASTSQGRVNTEAFF,TGTGCCAGCACCTCCCAGGGGAGGGTGAACACTGAAGCTTTCTTT
TRBV18,TRBJ1-6,-,-,CASFRSGSPLHF,TGTGCCAGCTTCCGCAGTGGGTCACCCCTCCACTTT
TRBV6-5,TRBJ1-1,-,-,CASRDFVGEQTEAFF,TGTGCCAGCAGAGACTTTGTTGGTGAACAGACTGAAGCTTTCTTT
TRBV4-3,TRBJ1-1,-,-,CASSQDWGVATEAFF,TGCGCCAGCAGCCAAGATTGGGGAGTGGCCACTGAAGCTTTCTTT
TRBV12-3/TRBV12-4,TRBJ2-1,-,-,CASTNQWGNEQFF,TGTGCCAGCACCAACCAGTGGGGCAATGAGCAGTTCTTC
TRBV2,TRBJ2-7,-,-,CASSEVVAGAYEQYF,TGTGCCAGCAGTGAAGTTGTCGCCGGAGCCTACGAGCAGTACTTC
TRBV7-3,TRBJ1-5,-,TRBD1,CASSFPGTGCCQPQHF,TGTGCCAGCAGCTTCCCCGGGACAGGGTGCTGCCAGCCCCAGCATTTT
TRBV23-1,TRBJ1-1,-,-,CASTGDPRTEAFF,TGCGCCAGCACCGGGGACCCCAGAACTGAAGCTTTCTTT
TRBV11-2,TRBJ1-4,-,-,CASSLRAGFQNEKLFF,TGTGCCAGCAGCTTAAGAGCTGGCTTTCAAAATGAAAAACTGTTTTTT
TRBV2,TRBJ1-1,-,-,CAQPLGTEAFF,TGTGCCCAACCCCTGGGAACTGAAGCTTTCTTT
TRBV25-1,TRBJ1-2,-,TRBD1,CASSEQGANYGYTF,TGTGCCAGCAGTGAACAGGGGGCGAACTATGGCTACACCTTC
TRBV4-3,TRBJ2-2,-,-,CASSQQTSGLGTGELFF,TGCGCCAGCAGCCAACAAACGTCGGGTCTGGGCACCGGGGAGCTGTTTTTT
TRBV11-2,TRBJ1-1,-,-,CASSLGRNTEAFF,TGTGCCAGCAGCTTGGGGAGAAACACTGAAGCTTTCTTT
TRBV5-1,TRBJ2-5,-,-,CASSLGTWGGETQYF,TGCGCCAGCAGCTTGGGTACTTGGGGTGGAGAGACCCAGTACTTC
TRBV5-4,TRBJ1-4,-,-,CASSQWTGGSEKLFF,TGTGCCAGCAGCCAATGGACGGGGGGCAGTGAAAAACTGTTTTTT
TRBV12-3/TRBV12-4,TRBJ1-5,-,TRBD1,CASSLRQGAPQHF,TGTGCCAGCAGTCTCAGACAGGGCGCCCCCCAGCATTTT
TRBV7-9,TRBJ1-1,-,-,CASTWGDGTEAFF,TGTGCCAGCACCTGGGGGGACGGGACTGAAGCTTTCTTT
TRBV6-5,TRBJ1-2,-,-,CASSLQRGGYTF,TGTGCCAGCAGTCTGCAGCGAGGGGGCTACACCTTC
TRBV4-1,TRBJ1-6,-,-,CASSQTDFQADNSPLHF,TGCGCCAGCAGCCAAACGGACTTCCAGGCCGATAATTCACCCCTCCACTTT
TRBV10-2,TRBJ1-5,once,-,CASSDLGQAVNQPQHF,TGCGCCAGCAGTGACCTGGGCCAGGCGGTCAATCAGCCCCAGCATTTT
TRBV18,TRBJ2-3,-,-,CASSQGRAPDTQYF,TGTGCCAGCTCACAGGGCAGGGCCCCAGATACGCAGTATTTT
TRBV7-6,TRBJ1-2,-,-,CASSLEQGSGGYTF,TGTGCCAGCAGCTTAGAACAGGGTTCTGGGGGCTACACCTTC
TRBV19,TRBJ1-4,once,-,CASSIGGRPEKLFF,TGTGCCAGTAGTATAGGGGGCAGGCCTGAAAAACTGTTTTTT
TRBV5-1,TRBJ1-3,-,-,CASSLASAAGNTIYF,TGCGCCAGCAGCTTGGCCTCTGCCGCTGGAAACACCATATATTTT
TRBV19,TRBJ2-3,-,-,CASSIFSGTDTQYF,TGTGCCAGTAGTATATTCAGCGGCACAGATACGCAGTATTTT
TRBV3-1/TRBV3-2,TRBJ1-3,-,-,CASSQSSGNTIYF,TGTGCCAGCAGTCAAAGTTCTGGAAACACCATATATTTT
TRBV3-1/TRBV3-2,TRBJ2-5,-,-,CASSQDCQETQYF,TGTGCCAGCAGCCAGGACTGCCAAGAGACCCAGTACTTC
TRBV9,TRBJ1-5,-,-,CASTPTGASNQPQHF,TGTGCCAGCACCCCGACGGGGGCGAGCAATCAGCCCCAGCATTTT
TRBV6-5,TRBJ1-1,-,TRBD1,CASRLSGTAIPEAFF,TGTGCCAGCAGGCTCTCCGGGACAGCGATCCCTGAAGCTTTCTTT
TRBV2,TRBJ1-6,-,-,CASSETQTHNSPLHF,TGTGCCAGCAGTGAAACACAGACACATAATTCACCCCTCCACTTT
TRBV27,TRBJ1-3,-,TRBD1,CASSLGGQGRNTIYF,TGTGCCAGCAGTTTAGGGGGACAGGGGAGAAACACCATATATTTT
TRBV14,TRBJ2-5,-,TRBD2,CASKLAGRGETQYF,TGTGCCAGCAAACTAGCGGGGAGAGGGGAGACCCAGTACTTC
TRBV9,TRBJ1-6,once,-,CASSSPNSPLHF,TGTGCCAGCAGCTCCCCAAATTCACCCCTCCACTTT
TRBV10-2,TRBJ1-2,-,TRBD1,CASSTFPGQGYGYTF,TGCGCCAGCAGTACCTTCCCGGGACAGGGCTACGGCTACACCTTC
TRBV13,TRBJ1-1,-,-,CASSPRGGGGDTEAFF,TGTGCCAGCAGCCCCCGGGGCGGGGGTGGGGACACTGAAGCTTTCTTT
TRBV29-1,TRBJ2-2,-,TRBD2,CSVGLAGGTGELFF,TGCAGCGTTGGACTAGCGGGAGGCACCGGGGAGCTGTTTTTT
TRBV5-1,TRBJ1-5,-,TRBD1,CASSPGPQGGQPQHF,TGCGCCAGCAGCCCCGGCCCACAGGGGGGTCAGCCCCAGCATTTT
TRBV11-2,TRBJ1-2,-,TRBD1,CASSLEGTALGGYTF,TGTGCCAGCAGCTTAGAGGGGACAGCCCTCGGTGGCTACACCTTC
TRBV5-1,TRBJ2-7,-,TRBD2,CASSLEGVAGGGEQYF,TGCGCCAGCAGCTTGGAAGGGGTAGCGGGAGGTGGCGAGCAGTACTTC
TRBV6-1,TRBJ1-2,-,-,CASSEAGTASNYGYTF,TGTGCCAGCAGTGAAGCCGGGACCGCGTCCAACTATGGCTACACCTTC
TRBV11-2,TRBJ1-2,-,-,CASSLDSYYGYTF,TGTGCCAGCAGCTTAGACAGCTACTATGGCTACACCTTC